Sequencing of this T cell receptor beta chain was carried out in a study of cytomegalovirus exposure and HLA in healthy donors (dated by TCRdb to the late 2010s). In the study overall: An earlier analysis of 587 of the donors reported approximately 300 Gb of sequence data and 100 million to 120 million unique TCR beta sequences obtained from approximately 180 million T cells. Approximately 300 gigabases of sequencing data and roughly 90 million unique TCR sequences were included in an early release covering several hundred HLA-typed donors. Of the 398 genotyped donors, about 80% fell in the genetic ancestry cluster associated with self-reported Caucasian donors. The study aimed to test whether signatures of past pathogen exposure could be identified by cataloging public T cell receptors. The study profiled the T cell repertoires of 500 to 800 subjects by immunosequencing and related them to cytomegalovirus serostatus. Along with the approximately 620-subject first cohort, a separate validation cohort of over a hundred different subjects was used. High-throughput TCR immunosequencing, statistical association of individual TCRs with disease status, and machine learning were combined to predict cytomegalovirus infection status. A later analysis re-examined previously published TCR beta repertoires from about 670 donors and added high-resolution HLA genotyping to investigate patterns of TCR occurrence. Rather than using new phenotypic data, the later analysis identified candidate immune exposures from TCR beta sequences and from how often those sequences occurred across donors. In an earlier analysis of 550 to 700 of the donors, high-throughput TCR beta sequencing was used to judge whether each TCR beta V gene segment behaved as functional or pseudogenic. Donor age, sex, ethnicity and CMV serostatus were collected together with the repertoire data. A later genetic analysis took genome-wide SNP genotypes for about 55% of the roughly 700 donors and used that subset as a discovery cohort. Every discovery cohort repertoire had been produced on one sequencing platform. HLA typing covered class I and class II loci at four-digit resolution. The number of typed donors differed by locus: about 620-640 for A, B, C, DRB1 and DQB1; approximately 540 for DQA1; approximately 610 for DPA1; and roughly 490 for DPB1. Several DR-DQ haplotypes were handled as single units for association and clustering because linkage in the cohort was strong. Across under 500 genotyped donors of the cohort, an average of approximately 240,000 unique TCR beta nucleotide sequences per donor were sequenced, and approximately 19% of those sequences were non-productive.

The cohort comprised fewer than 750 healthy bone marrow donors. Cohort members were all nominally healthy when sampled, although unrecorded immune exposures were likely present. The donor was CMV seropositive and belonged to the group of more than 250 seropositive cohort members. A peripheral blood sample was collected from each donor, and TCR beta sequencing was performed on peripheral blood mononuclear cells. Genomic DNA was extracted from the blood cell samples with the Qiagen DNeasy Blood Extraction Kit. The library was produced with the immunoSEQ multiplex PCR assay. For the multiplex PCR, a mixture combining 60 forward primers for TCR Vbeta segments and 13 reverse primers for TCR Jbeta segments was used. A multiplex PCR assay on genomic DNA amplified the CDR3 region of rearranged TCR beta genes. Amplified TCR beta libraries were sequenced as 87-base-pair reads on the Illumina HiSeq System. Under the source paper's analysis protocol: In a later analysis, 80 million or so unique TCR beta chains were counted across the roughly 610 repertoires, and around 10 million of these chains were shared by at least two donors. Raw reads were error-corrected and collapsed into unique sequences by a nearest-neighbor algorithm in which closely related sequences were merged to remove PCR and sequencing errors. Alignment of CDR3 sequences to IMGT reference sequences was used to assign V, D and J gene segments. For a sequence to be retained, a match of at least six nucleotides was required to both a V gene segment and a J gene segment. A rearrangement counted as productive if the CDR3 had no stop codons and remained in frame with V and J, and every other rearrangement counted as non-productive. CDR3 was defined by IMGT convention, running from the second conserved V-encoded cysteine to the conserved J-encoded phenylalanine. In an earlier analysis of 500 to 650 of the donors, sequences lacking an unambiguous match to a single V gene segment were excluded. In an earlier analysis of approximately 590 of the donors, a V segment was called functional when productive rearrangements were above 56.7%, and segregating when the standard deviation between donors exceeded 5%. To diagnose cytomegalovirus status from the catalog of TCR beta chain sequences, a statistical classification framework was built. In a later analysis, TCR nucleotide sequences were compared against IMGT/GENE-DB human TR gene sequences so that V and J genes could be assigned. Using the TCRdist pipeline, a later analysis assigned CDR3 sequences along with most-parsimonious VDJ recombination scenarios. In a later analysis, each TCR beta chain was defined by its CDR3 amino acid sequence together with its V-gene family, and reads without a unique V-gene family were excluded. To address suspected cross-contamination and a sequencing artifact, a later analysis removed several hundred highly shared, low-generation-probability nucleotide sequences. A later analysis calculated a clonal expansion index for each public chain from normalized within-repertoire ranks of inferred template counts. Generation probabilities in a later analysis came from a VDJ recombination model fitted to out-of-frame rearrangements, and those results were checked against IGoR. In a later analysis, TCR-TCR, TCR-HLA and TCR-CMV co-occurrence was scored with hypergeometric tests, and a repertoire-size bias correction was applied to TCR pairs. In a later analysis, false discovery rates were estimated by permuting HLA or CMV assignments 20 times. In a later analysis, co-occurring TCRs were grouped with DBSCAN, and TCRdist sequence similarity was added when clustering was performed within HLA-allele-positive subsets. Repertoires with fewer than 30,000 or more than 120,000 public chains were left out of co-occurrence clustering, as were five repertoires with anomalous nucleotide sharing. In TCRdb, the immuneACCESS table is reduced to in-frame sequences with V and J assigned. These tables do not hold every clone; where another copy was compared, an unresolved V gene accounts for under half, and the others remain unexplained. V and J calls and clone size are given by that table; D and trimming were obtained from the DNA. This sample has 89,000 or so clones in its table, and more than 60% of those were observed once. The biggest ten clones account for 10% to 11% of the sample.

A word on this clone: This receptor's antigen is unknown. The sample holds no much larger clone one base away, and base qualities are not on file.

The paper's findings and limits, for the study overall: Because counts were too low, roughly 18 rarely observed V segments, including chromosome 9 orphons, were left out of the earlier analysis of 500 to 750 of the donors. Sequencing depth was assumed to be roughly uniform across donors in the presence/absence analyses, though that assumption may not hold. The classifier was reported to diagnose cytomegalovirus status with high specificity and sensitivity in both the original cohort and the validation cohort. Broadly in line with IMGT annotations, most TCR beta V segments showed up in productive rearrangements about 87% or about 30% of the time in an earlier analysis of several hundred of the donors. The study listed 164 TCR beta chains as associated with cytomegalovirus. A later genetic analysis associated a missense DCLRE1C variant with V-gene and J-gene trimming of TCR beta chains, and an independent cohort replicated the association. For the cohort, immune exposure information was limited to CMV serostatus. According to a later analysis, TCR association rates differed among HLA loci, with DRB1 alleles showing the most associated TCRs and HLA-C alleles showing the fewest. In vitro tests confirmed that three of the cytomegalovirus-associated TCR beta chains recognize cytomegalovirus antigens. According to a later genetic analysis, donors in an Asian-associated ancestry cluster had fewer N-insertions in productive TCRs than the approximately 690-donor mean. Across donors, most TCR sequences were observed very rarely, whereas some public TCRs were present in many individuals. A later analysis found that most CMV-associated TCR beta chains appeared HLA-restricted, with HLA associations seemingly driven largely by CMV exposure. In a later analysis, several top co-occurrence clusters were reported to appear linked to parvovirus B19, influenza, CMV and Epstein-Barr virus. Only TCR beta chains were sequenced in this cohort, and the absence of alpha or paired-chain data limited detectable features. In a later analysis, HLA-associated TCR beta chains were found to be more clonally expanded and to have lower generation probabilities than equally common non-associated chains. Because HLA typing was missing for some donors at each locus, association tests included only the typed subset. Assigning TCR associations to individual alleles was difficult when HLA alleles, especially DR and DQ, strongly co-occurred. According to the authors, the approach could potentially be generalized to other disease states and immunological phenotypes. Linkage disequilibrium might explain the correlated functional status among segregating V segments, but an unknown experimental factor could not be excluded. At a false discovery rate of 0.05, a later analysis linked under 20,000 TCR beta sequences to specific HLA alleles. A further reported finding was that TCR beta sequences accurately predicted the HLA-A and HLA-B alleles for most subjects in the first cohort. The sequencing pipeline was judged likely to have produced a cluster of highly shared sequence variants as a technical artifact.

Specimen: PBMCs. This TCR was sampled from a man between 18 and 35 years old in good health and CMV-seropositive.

The encoded CDR3 is CASSLVAVGNTIYF. The DNA is TGTGCCAGCAGCTTAGTCGCGGTTGGAAACACCATATATTTT. Recombination connected TRBV11-2 to TRBJ1-3; the D segment cannot be called with confidence. Taken from the germline V gene, the CDR1 and CDR2 loops are SGHAT and FQNNGV. Counted from cysteine to phenylalanine, this CDR3 has 14 amino acids. Only the CDR3 region is kept as DNA, spanning 42 bases read in frame from base 1. Cut back by 1 base and 3 bases, the V and J ends lie 7 bases apart.